This is a list of T cell receptor beta chains from one sample in a study of cytomegalovirus exposure and HLA in healthy donors. This table comes from immunoSEQ multiplex PCR, and its TCRdb copy is limited to in-frame clones, with some not included. Among 150,000 or so clones listed, around 75% were seen once. The sequencing sample was made of PBMCs. The source is a man between 18 and 29 years old in good health and CMV-seropositive. CDR3s include the opening cysteine and the closing phenylalanine or tryptophan. The D gene is left open where the match is weak. Clone size appears in some rows only: once, few, many, or a class for an expanded clone.

>TRBV11-2|TRBJ2-4|.|once
TGTGCCAGCAGCTTAGATCTAGGCCCAGAGATAAACATTCAGTACTTC
CASSLDLGPEINIQYF
>TRBV29-1|TRBJ1-2|TRBD1|.
TGCAGCGTTGAAAAGGGACAGGGGGATGGCTACACCTTC
CSVEKGQGDGYTF
>TRBV18|TRBJ2-1|.|.
TGTGCCAGCTCACCACCTCCGGGTTCGGATGAGCAGTTCTTC
CASSPPPGSDEQFF
>TRBV28|TRBJ2-1|TRBD2|.
TGTGCCAGCAGTCTCATAAGCGGGAACTACTACAATGAGCAGTTCTTC
CASSLISGNYYNEQFF
>TRBV7-9|TRBJ1-1|.|.
TGTGCCAGCAGCTTAGTTGACTTAATCATGAACACTGAAGCTTTCTTT
CASSLVDLIMNTEAFF
>TRBV2|TRBJ2-7|.|.
TGTGCCAGCAATGGAGGGGGGGACTACGAGCAGTACTTC
CASNGGGDYEQYF
>TRBV4-1|TRBJ1-1|.|.
TGCGCCAGCAGCCAGGGGGCGGCCAGGGTCAACACTGAAGCTTTCTTT
CASSQGAARVNTEAFF
>TRBV25-1|TRBJ2-2|TRBD2|.
TGTGCCAGCAGAGGAGGGGAGGGCCGGGACACCGGGGAGCTGTTTTTT
CASRGGEGRDTGELFF
>TRBV5-6|TRBJ1-2|.|.
TGTGCCAGCAGCTCCCGTGTCCTTAACTATGGCTACACCTTC
CASSSRVLNYGYTF
>TRBV27|TRBJ1-4|.|once
TGTGCCAGCAGTTTATCGCGCCTCCCGGGGGAAAAACTGTTTTTT
CASSLSRLPGEKLFF
>TRBV10-3|TRBJ1-3|.|.
TGTGCCATCAGTGGACACTCTGGAAACACCATATATTTT
CAISGHSGNTIYF
>TRBV4-1|TRBJ2-1|TRBD2|few
TGCGCCAGCAGCCACCTAGGCCTAGCGGAACCATACAATGAGCAGTTCTTC
CASSHLGLAEPYNEQFF
>TRBV5-1|TRBJ2-3|.|.
TGCGCCAGCAGCTTGGCCCCGGATACGCAGTATTTT
CASSLAPDTQYF
>TRBV4-2|TRBJ2-1|TRBD2|.
TGTGCCAGCAGCCAGTTAGCGGGAGGAGTAGATGAGCAGTTCTTC
CASSQLAGGVDEQFF
>TRBV6-5|TRBJ2-2|.|.
TGTGCCAGCACCCCTGGCCTCGTCAACACCGGGGAGCTGTTTTTT
CASTPGLVNTGELFF
>TRBV28|TRBJ1-4|TRBD1|few
TGTGCCAGCAGTTTATTTCAGGGGGCGGCTAATGAAAAACTGTTTTTT
CASSLFQGAANEKLFF
>TRBV30|TRBJ1-2|.|.
TGTGCCTGGCGAACTAAAGACCGTTATGGCTACACCTTC
CAWRTKDRYGYTF
>TRBV19|TRBJ2-7|TRBD2|.
TGTGCCAGTAGTATAAGGGCGGGAGACACCTACGAGCAGTACTTC
CASSIRAGDTYEQYF
>TRBV5-1|TRBJ2-1|TRBD2|few
TGCGCCAGCAGACGACCCCGGACGGGAGGGGTCGACAATGAGCAGTTCTTC
CASRRPRTGGVDNEQFF
>TRBV5-6|TRBJ2-3|TRBD1|.
TGTGCCAGCAGGCCCCGAGGACAGGGGTCAGATACGCAGTATTTT
CASRPRGQGSDTQYF
>TRBV15|TRBJ2-7|TRBD2|.
TGTGCCACCAGCGTACTAGCGGGCGTCTACGAGCAGTACTTC
CATSVLAGVYEQYF